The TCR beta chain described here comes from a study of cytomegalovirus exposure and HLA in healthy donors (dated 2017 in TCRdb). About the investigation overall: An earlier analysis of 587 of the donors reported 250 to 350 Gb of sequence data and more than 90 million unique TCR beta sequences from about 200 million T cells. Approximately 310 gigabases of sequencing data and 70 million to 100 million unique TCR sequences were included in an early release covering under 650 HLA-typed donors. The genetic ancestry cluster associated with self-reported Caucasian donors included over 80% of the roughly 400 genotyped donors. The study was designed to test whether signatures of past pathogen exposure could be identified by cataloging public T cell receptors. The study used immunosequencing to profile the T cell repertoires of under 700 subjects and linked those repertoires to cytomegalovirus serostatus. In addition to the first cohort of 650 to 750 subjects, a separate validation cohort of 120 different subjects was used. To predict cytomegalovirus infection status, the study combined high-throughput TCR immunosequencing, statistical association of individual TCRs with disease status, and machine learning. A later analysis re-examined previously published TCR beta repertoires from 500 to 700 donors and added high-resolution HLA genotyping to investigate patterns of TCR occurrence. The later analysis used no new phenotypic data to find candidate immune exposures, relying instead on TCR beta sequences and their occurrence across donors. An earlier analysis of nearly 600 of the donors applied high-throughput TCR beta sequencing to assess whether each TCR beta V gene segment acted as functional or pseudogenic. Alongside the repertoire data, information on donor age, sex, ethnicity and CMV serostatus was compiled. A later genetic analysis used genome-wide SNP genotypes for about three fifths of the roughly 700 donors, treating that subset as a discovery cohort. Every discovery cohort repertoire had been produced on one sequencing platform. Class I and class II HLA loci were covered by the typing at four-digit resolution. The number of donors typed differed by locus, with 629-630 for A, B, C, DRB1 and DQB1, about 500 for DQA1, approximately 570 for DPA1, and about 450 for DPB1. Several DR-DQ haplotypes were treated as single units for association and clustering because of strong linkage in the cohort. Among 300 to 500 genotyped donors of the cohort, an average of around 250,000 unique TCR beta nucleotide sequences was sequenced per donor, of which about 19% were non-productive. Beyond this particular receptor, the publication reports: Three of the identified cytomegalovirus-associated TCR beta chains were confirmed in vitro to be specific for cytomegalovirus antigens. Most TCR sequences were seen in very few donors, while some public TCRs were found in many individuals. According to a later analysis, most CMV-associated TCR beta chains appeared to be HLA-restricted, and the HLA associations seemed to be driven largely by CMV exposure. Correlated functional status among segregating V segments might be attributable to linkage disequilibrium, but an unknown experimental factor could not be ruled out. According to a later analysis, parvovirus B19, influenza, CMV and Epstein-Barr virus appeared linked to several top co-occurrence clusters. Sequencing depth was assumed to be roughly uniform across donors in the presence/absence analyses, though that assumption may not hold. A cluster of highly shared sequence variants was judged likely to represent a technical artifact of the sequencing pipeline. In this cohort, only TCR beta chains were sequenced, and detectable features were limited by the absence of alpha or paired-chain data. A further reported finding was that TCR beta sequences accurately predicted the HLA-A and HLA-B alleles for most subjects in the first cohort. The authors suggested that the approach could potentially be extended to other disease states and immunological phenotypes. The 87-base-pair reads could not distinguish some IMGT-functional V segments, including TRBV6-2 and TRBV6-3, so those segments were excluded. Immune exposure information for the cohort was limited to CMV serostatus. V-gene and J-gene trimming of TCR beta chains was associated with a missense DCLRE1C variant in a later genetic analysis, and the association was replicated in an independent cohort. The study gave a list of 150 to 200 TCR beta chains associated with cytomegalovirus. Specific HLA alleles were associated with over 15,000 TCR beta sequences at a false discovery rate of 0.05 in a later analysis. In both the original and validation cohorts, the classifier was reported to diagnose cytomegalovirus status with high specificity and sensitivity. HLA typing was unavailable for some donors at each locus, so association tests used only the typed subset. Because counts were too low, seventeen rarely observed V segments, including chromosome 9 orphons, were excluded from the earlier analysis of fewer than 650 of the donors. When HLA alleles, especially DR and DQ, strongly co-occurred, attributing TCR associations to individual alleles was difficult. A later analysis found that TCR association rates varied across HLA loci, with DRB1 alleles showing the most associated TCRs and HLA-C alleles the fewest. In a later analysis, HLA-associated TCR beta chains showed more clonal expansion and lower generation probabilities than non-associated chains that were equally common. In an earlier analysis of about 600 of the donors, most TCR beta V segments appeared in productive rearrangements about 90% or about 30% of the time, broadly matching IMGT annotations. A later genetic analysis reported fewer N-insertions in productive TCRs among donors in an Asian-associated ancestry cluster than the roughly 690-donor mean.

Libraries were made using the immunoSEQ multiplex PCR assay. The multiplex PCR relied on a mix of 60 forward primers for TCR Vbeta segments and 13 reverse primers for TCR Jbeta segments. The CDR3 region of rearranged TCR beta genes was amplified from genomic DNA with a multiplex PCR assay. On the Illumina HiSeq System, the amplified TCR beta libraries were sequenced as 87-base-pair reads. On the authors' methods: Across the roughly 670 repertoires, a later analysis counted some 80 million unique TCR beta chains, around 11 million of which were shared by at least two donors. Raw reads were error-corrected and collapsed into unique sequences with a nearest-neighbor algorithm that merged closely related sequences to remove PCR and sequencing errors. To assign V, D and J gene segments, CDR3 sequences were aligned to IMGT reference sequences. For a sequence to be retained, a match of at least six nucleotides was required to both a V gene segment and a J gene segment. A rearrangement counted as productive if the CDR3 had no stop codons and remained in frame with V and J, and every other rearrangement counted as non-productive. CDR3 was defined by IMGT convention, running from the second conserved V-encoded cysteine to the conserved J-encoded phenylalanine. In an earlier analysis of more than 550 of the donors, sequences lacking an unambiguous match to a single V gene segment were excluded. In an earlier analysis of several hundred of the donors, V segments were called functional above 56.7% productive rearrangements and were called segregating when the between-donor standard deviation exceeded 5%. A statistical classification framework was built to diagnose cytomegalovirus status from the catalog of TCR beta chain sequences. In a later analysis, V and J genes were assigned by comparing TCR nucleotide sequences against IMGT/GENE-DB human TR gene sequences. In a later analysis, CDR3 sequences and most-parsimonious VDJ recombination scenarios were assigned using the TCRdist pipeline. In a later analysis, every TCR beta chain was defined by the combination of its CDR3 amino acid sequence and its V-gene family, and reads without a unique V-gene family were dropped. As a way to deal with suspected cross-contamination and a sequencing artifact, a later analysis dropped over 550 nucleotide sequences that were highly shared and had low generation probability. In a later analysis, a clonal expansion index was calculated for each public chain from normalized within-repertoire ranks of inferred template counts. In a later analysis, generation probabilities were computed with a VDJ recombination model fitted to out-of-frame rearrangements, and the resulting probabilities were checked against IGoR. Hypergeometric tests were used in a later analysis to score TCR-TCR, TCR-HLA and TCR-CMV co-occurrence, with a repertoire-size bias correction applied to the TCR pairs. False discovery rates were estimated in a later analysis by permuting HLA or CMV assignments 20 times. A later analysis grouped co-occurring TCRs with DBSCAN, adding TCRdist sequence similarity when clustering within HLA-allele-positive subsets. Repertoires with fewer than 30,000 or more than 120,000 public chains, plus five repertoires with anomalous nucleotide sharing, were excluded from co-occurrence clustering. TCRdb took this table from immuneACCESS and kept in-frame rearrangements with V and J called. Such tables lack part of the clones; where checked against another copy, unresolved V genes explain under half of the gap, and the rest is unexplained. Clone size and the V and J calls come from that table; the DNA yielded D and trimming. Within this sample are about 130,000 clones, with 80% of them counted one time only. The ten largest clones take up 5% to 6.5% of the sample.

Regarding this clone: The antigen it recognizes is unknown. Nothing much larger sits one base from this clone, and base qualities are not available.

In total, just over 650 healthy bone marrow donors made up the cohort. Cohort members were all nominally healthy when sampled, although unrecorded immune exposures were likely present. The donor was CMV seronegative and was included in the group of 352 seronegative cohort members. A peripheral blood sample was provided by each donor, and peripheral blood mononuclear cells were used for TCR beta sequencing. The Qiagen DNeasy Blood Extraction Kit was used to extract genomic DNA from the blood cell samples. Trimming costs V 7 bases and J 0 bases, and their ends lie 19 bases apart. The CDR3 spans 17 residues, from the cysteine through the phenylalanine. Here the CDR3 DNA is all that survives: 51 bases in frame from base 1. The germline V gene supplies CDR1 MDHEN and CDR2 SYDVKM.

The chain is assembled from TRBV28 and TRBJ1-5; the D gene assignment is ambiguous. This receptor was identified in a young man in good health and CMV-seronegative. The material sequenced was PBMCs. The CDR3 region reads CASTLLRIGSSNQPQHF. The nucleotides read TGTGCCAGCACCCTCCTCCGAATAGGGAGTAGCAATCAGCCCCAGCATTTT.